Listed below are T cell receptor beta chains from one sample, sequenced in a study of T cells after posttransplantation cyclophosphamide. Clones were sequenced by immunoSEQ multiplex PCR, and TCRdb holds only the in-frame ones, with some missing. This table holds tens of thousands of clones, 94% found once. The sample taken for sequencing was PBMCs. The receptors were sampled from a woman aged 30 to 39 in good health and a related stem cell transplant donor. Both conserved end residues are part of each CDR3. D genes are given only for firm matches.

cdr3_nt: TGCGCCAGCAGCCCCCGATATGGACAGGGGAACTTGGATACGCAGTATTTT; cdr3_aa: CASSPRYGQGNLDTQYF; j_call: TRBJ2-3; d_call: TRBD1; v_call: TRBV4-1
cdr3_nt: TGTGCCAGCACCGAAGTGGGGGCGACCGGCACAGATACGCAGTATTTT; cdr3_aa: CASTEVGATGTDTQYF; j_call: TRBJ2-3; d_call: .; v_call: TRBV9
cdr3_nt: TGTGCCAGTAGTATCCGGGGACAGGGCACAGATACGCAGTATTTT; cdr3_aa: CASSIRGQGTDTQYF; j_call: TRBJ2-3; d_call: TRBD1; v_call: TRBV19
cdr3_nt: TGTGCCAGCAGCTTTAATAACTATGGCTACACCTTC; cdr3_aa: CASSFNNYGYTF; j_call: TRBJ1-2; d_call: .; v_call: TRBV11-1
cdr3_nt: TGTGCCAGCAGTGCGCAGGGACAGGGGAACACTGAAGCTTTCTTT; cdr3_aa: CASSAQGQGNTEAFF; j_call: TRBJ1-1; d_call: TRBD1; v_call: TRBV6-4
cdr3_nt: TGTGCCAGCAGCCAAGATATTATGGGACAGGCCTATGGCTACACCTTC; cdr3_aa: CASSQDIMGQAYGYTF; j_call: TRBJ1-2; d_call: TRBD1; v_call: TRBV4-2
cdr3_nt: TGCGCCAGCAGCCGAGGACAGACTGGAAACACCATATATTTT; cdr3_aa: CASSRGQTGNTIYF; j_call: TRBJ1-3; d_call: .; v_call: TRBV4-1
cdr3_nt: TGCAGCGTTGAGACAGGGGGCTCTCAGCCCCAGCATTTT; cdr3_aa: CSVETGGSQPQHF; j_call: TRBJ1-5; d_call: TRBD1; v_call: TRBV29-1
cdr3_nt: TGTGCCAGCAGTGAAGAGGCAGGGGTTCGTGGCTACACCTTC; cdr3_aa: CASSEEAGVRGYTF; j_call: TRBJ1-2; d_call: .; v_call: TRBV2
cdr3_nt: TGTGCCACCAGCAGAGGGGGACAGGGGGGGGACTATGGCTACACCTTC; cdr3_aa: CATSRGGQGGDYGYTF; j_call: TRBJ1-2; d_call: TRBD1; v_call: TRBV15
cdr3_nt: TGTGCCTGGAGTAAGGGGGTCTCCGCAGATACGCAGTATTTT; cdr3_aa: CAWSKGVSADTQYF; j_call: TRBJ2-3; d_call: .; v_call: TRBV30
cdr3_nt: TGTGCCAGCAGCTTAGCCGCTAGGGATACGCAGTATTTT; cdr3_aa: CASSLAARDTQYF; j_call: TRBJ2-3; d_call: .; v_call: TRBV7-2